This T cell receptor beta chain is drawn from a study of blood T cell repertoires in COVID-19. For the study at large: Sites across the United States, Italy and Spain contributed samples from acute and convalescent COVID-19. Sample material is recorded as cDNA or gDNA derived from T cells, B-cell-depleted T cells, or PBMCs.

Original processing methods: Nucleated cell counts were estimated from reference gene primer amplification. The assay was immunoSEQ multiplex PCR, and TCRdb's table has in-frame clones only and misses some. D and trimming were read from the DNA, whereas the V and J calls and clone size are those reported in that table. The sample carries 150,000 to 250,000 clones, around four fifths recorded once. The sequence was obtained from a human donor with acute or convalescent COVID-19. The donor label of this sample is uncertain. Sequenced sample: peripheral blood.

The CDR3 DNA sequence: TGTGCCAGCAGTTACCCGAGGACTTATTACAATGAGCAGTTCTTC. It specifies CASSYPRTYYNEQFF. The chain uses TRBV6-2 or TRBV6-3 and TRBJ2-1; D is possibly TRBD2 (5 bases). CDR1 is MNHEY, CDR2 SVGEGT, per germline. This CDR3 has 15 amino acids. The germline V and J ends were trimmed by 2 bases and 4 bases, with 12 bases remaining between them.